What follows are 11 T cell receptor beta chains derived from one specimen sequenced in a study of blood T cells in healthy people across ages (dated by TCRdb to the mid-2010s). Libraries were constructed by 5' RACE. TCRdb shows the sequencer as Illumina HiSeq 2500. A second about 7 to 11 cycle PCR used a sample-barcoded 5' primer and a J-beta primer mix. TCRdb applied fastp at Q25 and MiXCR to the public reads, then kept only in-frame beta chains. CDR3 protein duplicates are merged, each entry listing the most common genes and DNA. The sample profile shows fewer than 600,000 distinct CDR3 sequences; about 26% of them were found once. The ten most abundant clones make up about 3.9% of the sample. These data were also reused for a study on T cells of mothers and their children.

Source material: blood. These receptors were obtained from a boy aged 2 to 9 in good health.

V usage is TRBV12-1 and J usage is TRBJ1-5; TRBD1 is the table's D call and was not checked against the DNA. TRBV12-1 is a documented pseudogene. This CDR3 has 20 amino acids. The CDR3, as DNA: TGTGCCAGCAGCTTTTGGCTAAGGACAGGGGAAAAAAGGTTGAATCAGCCCCAGCATTTT. Encoded protein: CASSFWLRTGEKRLNQPQHF.

This clonotype was seen more than once but under ten times. The chain links TRBV29-1 to TRBJ1-4, with D tentatively TRBD1 (6 bases). Deletions cut 4 bases from V and 0 bases from J, with 15 bases between. The CDR3 covers 16 residues. Germline loops: CDR1 SQVTM, CDR2 ANQGSEA. In DNA form, the CDR3 reads TGCAGCGTTGCACGGGGGCCATTATCAACTAATGAAAAACTGTTTTTT. The encoded protein is CSVARGPLSTNEKLFF.

The chain joins TRBV6-6 to TRBJ1-4; TRBD1 aligns across 8 bases. Germline lookup yields CDR1 MNHNY and CDR2 SVGAGI (reference sequence). V was clipped by 6 bases and J by 6 bases; unmatched bases: 6. CDR3 length equals 14 residues. CDR3: CASSRTGKDEKLFF. Written as DNA, the CDR3 is TGTGCCAGCAGCCGGACAGGGAAAGATGAAAAACTGTTTTTT.

The chain carries TRBV20-1 and TRBJ2-4, with 7 bases that match TRBD1. Losses at the gene ends were 0 bases for V and 7 bases for J; bases not matched to a gene: 6. This CDR3 contains 14 residues. Looked up from germline, CDR1 is DFQATT and CDR2 is SNEGSKA (reference sequence). The CDR3 DNA follows: TGCAGTGCTAGAGATGTCATGACAGGGAACATTCAGTACTTC. Translation: CSARDVMTGNIQYF.

This chain links TRBV5-1 with TRBJ2-7; tentative D call: TRBD1 (5 bases). Germline-derived CDR1 and CDR2 are SGHRS and YFSETQ. V was cut by 0 bases and J by 1 base, with 26 bases left in between. This CDR3 region has 20 residues. This CDR3 is CASSLASEPKWGPPSYEQYF. CDR3 in DNA: TGCGCCAGCAGCTTGGCATCCGAGCCTAAGTGGGGCCCCCCGTCCTACGAGCAGTACTTC.

V is TRBV29-1 and J is TRBJ2-7; D ambiguous. The J call is uncertain, as TRBJ1-2 better fits the DNA end. The CDR3 is made up of 12 amino acids. Germline V lookup: CDR1 SQVTM, CDR2 ANQGSEA. The CDR3 here is CSARGLTDGYTF. The CDR3 DNA reads as TGCAGCGCCCGGGGTCTTACGGATGGCTACACCTTC.

The J gene is TRBJ2-5, the V gene TRBV2; 9 bases line up with TRBD1. The DNA end is more similar to TRBJ2-7, so the J call may be wrong. Germline V lookup: CDR1 SNHLY, CDR2 FYNNEI. This CDR3 has 14 residues. The CDR3 DNA reads TGTGCCAGCATTTCGGGACAGGGTGGAAACGAGCAGTACTTC. Encoded protein: CASISGQGGNEQYF.

This clonotype appeared a few times. The rearrangement links TRBV27 to TRBJ1-3; D gene unclear. This CDR3 comprises 15 residues. V gave up 1 base and J gave up 0 bases, with 7 bases separating them. Germline assignment: CDR1 MNHEY and CDR2 SMNVEV (reference sequence). The CDR3 DNA follows: TGTGCCAGCAGTTTATTCCTCGACTCTGGAAACACCATATATTTT. Its translation is CASSLFLDSGNTIYF.

The V call is TRBV5-6, the J call TRBJ2-7; D gene ambiguous. V lost 2 bases to trimming and J lost 2 bases, with 11 bases between them. The CDR3 length is 14 residues. Germline CDR1 is SGHDT and CDR2 is YYEEEE. The CDR3 reads CASSFEGSPYEQYF. CDR3 bases: TGTGCCAGCAGCTTCGAAGGTAGCCCCTACGAGCAGTACTTC.

V and J are TRBV12-3 or TRBV12-4 and TRBJ2-5; a possible D gene is TRBD2 (5 bases). Trimming left V 4 bases short and J 11 bases short, with 14 bases between. CDR3 length: 12 residues. In DNA, the CDR3 is TGTGCCAGCAGTTCTGCCCGATGGGAGCAGTACTTC. Translating gives CASSSARWEQYF.

V usage is TRBV29-1 and J usage is TRBJ2-5; 8 nucleotides line up with TRBD2. V gave up 7 bases and J gave up 5 bases; unmatched junction bases: 3. This CDR3 comprises 11 residues. The germline CDR1 and CDR2 sequences are SQVTM and ANQGSEA. DNA for the CDR3: TGCAGCGCCCCTAGCGGGGAGACCCAGTACTTC. Residues: CSAPSGETQYF.